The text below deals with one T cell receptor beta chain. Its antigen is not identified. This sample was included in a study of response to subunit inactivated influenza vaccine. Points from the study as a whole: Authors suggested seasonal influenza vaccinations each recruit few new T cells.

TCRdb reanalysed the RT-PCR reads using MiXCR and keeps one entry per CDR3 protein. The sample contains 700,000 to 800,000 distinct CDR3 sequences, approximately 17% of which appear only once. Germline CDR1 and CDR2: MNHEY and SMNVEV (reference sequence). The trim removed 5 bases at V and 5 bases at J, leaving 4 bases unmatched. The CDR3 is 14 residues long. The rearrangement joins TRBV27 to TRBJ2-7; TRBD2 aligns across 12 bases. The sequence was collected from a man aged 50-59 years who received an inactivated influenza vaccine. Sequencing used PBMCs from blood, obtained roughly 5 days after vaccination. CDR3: CASSPSGGADEQYF. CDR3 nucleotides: TGTGCCAGCAGTCCTAGCGGGGGGGCGGACGAGCAGTACTTC.